These T cell receptor beta chains were read from a single sample in a study of T cells after yellow fever vaccination. Via MiXCR, TCRdb re-called the 5' RACE reads, giving one row per CDR3 protein. The table lists roughly 300,000 distinct CDR3 sequences, 7% to 10% of them singletons, with roughly a sixth in the top ten. The sequences come from PBMCs, collected about 41 days after the first yellow fever vaccination. The receptors originated from a young man who received the YFV17D yellow fever vaccine. Both conserved end residues are part of each CDR3. A D gene is named only where the DNA matches it firmly. Clone size is stated in some rows and not others, as once, few, many or a class when expanded.

V	D	length	size	J	DNA	CDR3
TRBV2	-	11	-	TRBJ2-1	TGTGCCAGCAGGAGGTCGTATGAGCAGTTCTTC	CASRRSYEQFF
TRBV19	TRBD2	14	many	TRBJ2-5	TGTGCCAGTGGGACTAGCTTCTACCAAGAGACCCAGTACTTC	CASGTSFYQETQYF
TRBV7-2	TRBD2	18	-	TRBJ2-4	TGTGCCAGCAGCTTAGCGGCTAGCGGGGTGTTAGCCAAAAACATTCAGTACTTC	CASSLAASGVLAKNIQYF
TRBV5-1	TRBD2	14	-	TRBJ2-7	TGCGCCAGCAGCTGGGCGGGGGGGGAATACGAGCAGTACTTC	CASSWAGGEYEQYF
TRBV28	TRBD1	14	few	TRBJ1-2	TGTGCCGGCCGAGAGAGGGGGCGCGCCTATGGCTACACCTTC	CAGRERGRAYGYTF
TRBV5-1	TRBD2	16	few	TRBJ2-4	TGCGCCAGCAGCTTGGTCGGGGGGGCTCCCAAAAACATTCAGTACTTC	CASSLVGGAPKNIQYF
TRBV7-2	-	14	many	TRBJ1-2	TGTGCCAGCAGCTTAGACGGTTTTAACTATGGCTACACCTTC	CASSLDGFNYGYTF
TRBV11-2	-	14	many	TRBJ2-1	TGTGCCAGCAGCTTAAGACTAGATTACAATGAGCAGTTCTTC	CASSLRLDYNEQFF
TRBV5-5	-	14	few	TRBJ2-7	TGTGCCAGCAGCAACGTGGGCCTCTCCTACGAGCAGTACTTC	CASSNVGLSYEQYF
TRBV21-1	-	13	many	TRBJ1-2	TGTGCCAGCCGACGACAGGGGGACTATGGCTACACCTTC	CASRRQGDYGYTF
TRBV6-1	-	14	few	TRBJ1-2	TGTGCCAGCAGTGGCCAGGCAGGGGCGGGCGGCTACACCTTC	CASSGQAGAGGYTF
TRBV6-4	-	17	-	TRBJ1-4	TGTGCCAGCAGTGGACAGATACGGCTCGGGGTCAATGAAAAACTGTTTTTT	CASSGQIRLGVNEKLFF
TRBV28	TRBD1	14	-	TRBJ2-7	TGTGCCAGCAGAACAGGGGGCCGTTCCTACGAGCAGTACTTC	CASRTGGRSYEQYF
TRBV5-6	-	13	-	TRBJ2-5	TGTGCCAGCAATATCGACGCGGAAGAGACCCAGTACTTC	CASNIDAEETQYF
TRBV7-9	-	14	-	TRBJ2-5	TGTGCCAGCTGCCGGGACCTGCTTGGGGAGACCCAGTACTTC	CASCRDLLGETQYF
TRBV12-3/TRBV12-4	TRBD2	19	few	TRBJ2-2	TGTGCCAGCACCTCGTCCCGGACTAGCGGGGGGACTTACACCGGGGAGCTGTTTTTT	CASTSSRTSGGTYTGELFF
TRBV30	-	12	-	TRBJ2-4	TGTGCCTGGTGTCGAGCCAAAAACATTCAGTACTTC	CAWCRAKNIQYF
TRBV9	TRBD1	15	-	TRBJ2-2	TGTGCCAGCAGCGTAGACGGGACAGGGGGCGGGGAGCTGTTTTTT	CASSVDGTGGGELFF
TRBV20-1	-	13	-	TRBJ1-2	TGCAGTGCTAGTTGGGGTAGGGTTGGTGGCTACACCTTC	CSASWGRVGGYTF
TRBV7-8	-	15	-	TRBJ2-1	TGTGCCAGCAGCGGCATAGCGGAGGACTACAATGAGCAGTTCTTC	CASSGIAEDYNEQFF
TRBV7-6	TRBD1	20	few	TRBJ1-2	TGTGCCAGCAGCTTAGGTGGCCGCCGGGACAGGGGCACAGAAAAGTATGGCTACACCTTC	CASSLGGRRDRGTEKYGYTF
TRBV12-3/TRBV12-4	-	14	-	TRBJ2-5	TGTGCCAGCAGTTCCCGACAGGTACAAGAGACCCAGTACTTC	CASSSRQVQETQYF
TRBV6-5	-	14	-	TRBJ1-6	TGTGCCAGCAGTTACGACCTTAATAATTCACCCCTCCACTTT	CASSYDLNNSPLHF
TRBV15	TRBD1	15	few	TRBJ1-1	TGTGCCACCAGCATCAACAGGGGCTTGCGGACTGAAGCTTTCTTT	CATSINRGLRTEAFF
TRBV6-1	-	13	few	TRBJ2-7	TGTGCCAGCAGTGCAGAACAAATCTACGAGCAGTACTTC	CASSAEQIYEQYF
TRBV11-3	-	13	-	TRBJ1-1	TGTGCCAGCAGCCCCAACGTGGGGACTGAAGCTTTCTTT	CASSPNVGTEAFF
TRBV7-2	-	15	-	TRBJ1-1	TGTGCCAGCAGCTCGACCGGGGTTCTGAACACTGAAGCTTTCTTT	CASSSTGVLNTEAFF
TRBV13	-	14	few	TRBJ1-2	TGTGCCAGCAGCTTAGGCCCCCTCGGTGCGGCCTGCACCTTC	CASSLGPLGAACTF
TRBV5-1	TRBD2	17	many	TRBJ2-1	TGCGCCAGCAGCTTGACAGGGACTAGCGGGGGGCACAATGAGCAGTTCTTC	CASSLTGTSGGHNEQFF
TRBV3-1	-	15	few	TRBJ1-5	TGTGCCAGCAGCCTAGGGGCAGGGAACAATCAGCCCCAGCATTTT	CASSLGAGNNQPQHF
TRBV11-1	TRBD2	18	-	TRBJ2-7	TGTGCCAGCAGCGCAAACCCCTGGACTAGCGGGGAGACCTACGAGCAGTACTTC	CASSANPWTSGETYEQYF
TRBV7-2	TRBD2	17	few	TRBJ2-3	TGTGCCAGCAGCCCCGGGACTAGCGGGGAGTTCTCAGATACGCAGTATTTT	CASSPGTSGEFSDTQYF
TRBV4-1	TRBD2	18	many	TRBJ2-3	TGCGCCAGCAGCCCTCATACCGGACTAGCGGGGGCCATGGGGGCGCAGTATTTT	CASSPHTGLAGAMGAQYF
TRBV4-3	-	14	few	TRBJ1-2	TGCGCCAGCAGCCCCGGGGGGTTCGACTATGGCTACACCTTC	CASSPGGFDYGYTF
TRBV29-1	-	12	few	TRBJ1-1	TGCAGCGTCGTTCCCTGGGGCACTGAAGCTTTCTTT	CSVVPWGTEAFF
TRBV7-9	-	16	few	TRBJ2-5	TGTGCCAGCAGCCAGCGCGTCGACAGGTTAAAAGAGACCCAGTACTTC	CASSQRVDRLKETQYF
TRBV27	TRBD1	20	-	TRBJ1-5	TGTGCCAGCAGTTTATACGAACCCGGGGGACAGGGGAAAAGTCGTCAGCCCCAGCATTTT	CASSLYEPGGQGKSRQPQHF
TRBV7-2	-	14	-	TRBJ1-2	TGTGCCAGCAGCTTACGTTTGGGGGCACGCGGCTACACCTTC	CASSLRLGARGYTF
TRBV2	-	14	few	TRBJ2-7	TGTGCCAGCAATCAAAGGGGGGTATACTACGAGCAGTACTTC	CASNQRGVYYEQYF
TRBV7-2	TRBD2	15	few	TRBJ2-2	TGTGCCAGCAGCTTGTTTAGCGGGGGGGTCGGGGAGCTGTTTTTT	CASSLFSGGVGELFF